A single sample gave rise to the 7 T cell receptor beta chains below, sequenced in a study of blood T cell repertoires in COVID-19. Data came from immunoSEQ multiplex PCR; TCRdb stores just in-frame clones and leaves some out. The table records over 200,000 clones, 81% of them present only once. Sequencing was done on a sample of peripheral blood. The receptors come from a woman older than 75 with acute or convalescent COVID-19.

Points on this clone: The sample holds other DNA sequences that translate to the same CDR3. Written as DNA, the CDR3 is TGTGCCAGCAGTGAGCGGGGCTCCAATCAGCCCCAGCATTTT. The encoded protein is CASSERGSNQPQHF. This chain joins TRBV2 and TRBJ1-5; D is possibly TRBD1 (5 bases). The germline gives CDR1 SNHLY, CDR2 FYNNEI. The CDR3 is 14 amino acids. Trimming took 3 bases from V and 3 from J, leaving 9 bases between them.

The chain has TRBV6-5 and TRBJ2-7; 11 nucleotides align to TRBD2. The CDR3 runs 16 residues. CDR1 MNHEY and CDR2 SVGAGI come from the germline V gene. The ends lost 4 bases at V and 0 bases at J; junction bases unmatched: 5. The CDR3 is CASSSELAGDSYEQYF. CDR3 coding DNA: TGTGCCAGCAGTTCCGAACTAGCGGGGGACTCCTACGAGCAGTACTTC.

This sequence joins TRBV7-3 and TRBJ2-5; no clear D. The germline V and J ends were trimmed by 5 bases and 9 bases, with 16 bases remaining between them. The germline CDR1 and CDR2 sequences are SGHTA and FQGTGA. The CDR3 has 13 residues. The CDR3: CASSVGVLAPQYF. The CDR3 DNA is TGTGCCAGCAGCGTCGGAGTACTGGCGCCCCAGTACTTC.

The chain recombines TRBV2 with TRBJ2-4; 9 bases line up with TRBD1. CDR3 length: 14 amino acids. Germline CDR1 is SNHLY and CDR2 is FYNNEI. J lost 5 bases, V lost 3 bases, and 2 bases had no gene match. CDR3 sequence: CASSDRTGENIQYF. Here the CDR3 DNA reads TGTGCCAGCAGTGACCGGACAGGGGAAAACATTCAGTACTTC.

This clone showed up many times. The chain couples TRBV5-4 to TRBJ2-7; TRBD1 matches 7 bases. This CDR3 is built from 15 residues. From germline, CDR1 is SGHNT and CDR2 YYREEE (reference sequence). V was pared by 0 bases and J by 2 bases, with 5 bases of the junction left unmatched. In DNA form, the CDR3 reads TGTGCCAGCAGCTTGGCTTCCAGGGGGACCTACGAGCAGTACTTC. As protein: CASSLASRGTYEQYF.

The rearrangement links TRBV25-1 to TRBJ1-1, with D possibly being TRBD1 (5 bases). Per the germline V gene, CDR1 is MGHDK and CDR2 is SYGVNS. Trimming left V 0 bases short and J 5 bases short, with 16 bases between. The length of the CDR3 is 16 residues. In DNA form, the CDR3 reads TGTGCCAGCAGTGAATATAACGGTCGGGGGTTGACTGAAGCTTTCTTT. This gives the protein CASSEYNGRGLTEAFF.

Here the CDR3 reads CASSEFRNRDEYGYTF. In nucleotides, the CDR3 is TGTGCCAGCAGTGAATTCAGGAACAGAGATGAATATGGCTACACCTTC. The V call is TRBV6-1, the J call TRBJ1-2; D not resolved. The CDR3 consists of 16 residues. V dropped 2 bases and J dropped 5 bases, with 18 bases sitting between them. CDR1 and CDR2 from the germline V gene are MNHNS and SASEGT.